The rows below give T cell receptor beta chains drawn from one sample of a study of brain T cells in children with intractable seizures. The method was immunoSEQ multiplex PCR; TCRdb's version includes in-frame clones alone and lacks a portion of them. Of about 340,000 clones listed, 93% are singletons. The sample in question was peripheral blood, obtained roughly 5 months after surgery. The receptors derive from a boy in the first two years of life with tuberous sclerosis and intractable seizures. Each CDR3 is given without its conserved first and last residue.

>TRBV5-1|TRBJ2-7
ASSLKRRERAD
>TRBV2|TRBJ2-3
ASQGLAGRLSDTQY
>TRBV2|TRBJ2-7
ASSGKAGGYEQY
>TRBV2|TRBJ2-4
ASSGGFIEDIQY
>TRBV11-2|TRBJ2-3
ASRLGLAGRADTQY
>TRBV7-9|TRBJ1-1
ASSRLNTEAF
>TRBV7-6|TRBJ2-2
ASSASGTSGTGELF
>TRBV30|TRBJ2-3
AWSVTSTDTQY
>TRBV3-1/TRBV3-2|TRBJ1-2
ASSQVEAGGYT
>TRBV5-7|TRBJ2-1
ASSLGDYPHEQF
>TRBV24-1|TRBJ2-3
ATSDFSGTDTQY
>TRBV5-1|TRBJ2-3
ASSFGLSSTDTQY
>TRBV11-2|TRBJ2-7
ASSSLRRTYEQY
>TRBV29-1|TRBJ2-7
SVEFFRGSEQY
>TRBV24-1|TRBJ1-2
ATSDNPRTFHYGYT
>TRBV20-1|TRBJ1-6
SASAGPENSPLH
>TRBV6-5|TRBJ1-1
ASSILLDSPEAF
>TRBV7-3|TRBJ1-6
ASSLTGAAENSPLH
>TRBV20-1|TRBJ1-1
SAGGYTEAF
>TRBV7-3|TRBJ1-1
ASSAGAFTEAF
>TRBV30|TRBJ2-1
AWAQGNEQF
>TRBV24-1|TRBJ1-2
ATSEPGQGAGGYT
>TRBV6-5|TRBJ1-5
ASSYRTGNDQPQH
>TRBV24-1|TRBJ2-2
ATSDWGTGELF
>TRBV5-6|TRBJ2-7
ASSFGTGHYEQY
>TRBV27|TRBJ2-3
ASSLPEGNTQY
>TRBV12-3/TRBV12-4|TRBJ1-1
ASSLGGGTEAF
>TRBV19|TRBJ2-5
ASSKELAGRAGETQY
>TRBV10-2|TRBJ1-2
ASSEQAGNYGYT
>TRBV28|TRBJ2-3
ASSSYLSGLGTDTQY
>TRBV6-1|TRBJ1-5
ASIETGGNQPQH
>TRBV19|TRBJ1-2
ASSIVGEYGYT
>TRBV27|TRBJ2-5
ATRLRRETQY
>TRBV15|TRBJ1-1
ATSSNTEAF
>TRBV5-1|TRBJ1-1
ASTDGQGVNTEAF
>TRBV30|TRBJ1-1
AWSLAMNTEAF
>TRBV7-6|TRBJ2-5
ASIKGSQETQY
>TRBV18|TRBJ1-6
ASSLDSRSSPLH
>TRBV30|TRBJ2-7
AWDSVGGAPYEQY
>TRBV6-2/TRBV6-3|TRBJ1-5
ASSYSIYQPQH
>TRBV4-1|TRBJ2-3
ASSQGLLSGGTDTQY
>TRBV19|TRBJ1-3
ASWSPGAGNTIY
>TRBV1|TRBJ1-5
TSSQGPRGGGNQPQH
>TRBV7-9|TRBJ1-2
ASSRDPNYGYT
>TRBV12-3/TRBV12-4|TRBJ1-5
ASSFRSNQPQH
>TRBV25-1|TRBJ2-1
ASSPSGGAYNEQF
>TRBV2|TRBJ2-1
ASGGLDQQF
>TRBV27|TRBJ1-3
ASTPVRNTIY
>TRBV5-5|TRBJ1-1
ASSATEMNTEAF
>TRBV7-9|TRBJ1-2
ASSLNRNYGYT
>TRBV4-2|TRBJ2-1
ASSQDPEYEQF
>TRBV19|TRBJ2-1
ASTPIAGKNNEQF
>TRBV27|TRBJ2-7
ASSRAGGSEQY
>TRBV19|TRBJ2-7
ASSMLGMENYEQY